This TCR beta chain was found in a study of cytomegalovirus exposure and HLA in healthy donors. The PCR had 60 Vbeta and 13 Jbeta primers. The assay was immunoSEQ multiplex PCR, and TCRdb's table has in-frame clones only and misses some. Among over 100,000 clones listed, about 70% were seen once. The germline CDR1 and CDR2 sequences are LNHNV and YYDKDF (reference sequence). V shed 0 bases and J shed 1 base, with 13 bases lying between them. The CDR3 spans 18 residues. Turning to this clone: Antigen: not known.

Study-wide findings and caveats: Later analysis identified a missense DCLRE1C variant that was linked to TCR beta V- and J-gene trimming.

The source of this sequence is a male donor in good health and CMV-seronegative. The rearrangement uses TRBV15 and TRBJ2-6; D possibly corresponds to TRBD2 (5 bases). Sequencing was performed on PBMCs. CDR3 sequence reads: CATSRDRGRKSGANVLTF. The DNA for the CDR3 is TGTGCCACCAGCAGAGATCGGGGAAGAAAATCTGGGGCCAACGTCCTGACTTTC.